Below are 24 T cell receptor beta chains sequenced from a single sample in a study of cytomegalovirus exposure and HLA in healthy donors. 60 Vbeta and 13 Jbeta primers were used in PCR. The table came from immunoSEQ multiplex PCR; TCRdb's copy has only in-frame clones and leaves some out. Of hundreds of thousands of clones listed, less than 85% are singletons. The sample comprised PBMCs. The receptors were gathered from a man younger than 35 in good health and CMV-seronegative.

The chain employs TRBV6-5 and TRBJ1-1; a possible D gene is TRBD1 (5 bases). The CDR3 length is 15 residues. V lost 4 bases to trimming and J lost 4 bases, with 16 bases between them. Germline CDR1 reads MNHEY; CDR2 reads SVGAGI. In DNA form, the CDR3 reads TGTGCCAGCAGTTGCTGGCAGGGTGTAGCCACTGAAGCTTTCTTT. The encoded protein is CASSCWQGVATEAFF.

In regard to this clone: One end of the junction is discordant with germline, which a read error may explain. The chain is built from TRBV2 and TRBJ2-7; no firm D call. CDR3 length equals 11 residues. Germline V gives CDR1 SNHLY, CDR2 FYNNEI. CDR3 DNA: TGTGCCAGCAGTCAGGTGGGCCGCCAAGACTTC. Protein: CASSQVGRQDF.

This chain links TRBV2 with TRBJ1-3; 7 positions agree with TRBD1. The germline V gene encodes CDR1 SNHLY and CDR2 FYNNEI. Trimming cost V 4 bases and J 2 bases; bases outside gene matches: 8. This CDR3 spans 16 amino acids. The CDR3: CASSGSRQGAGNTIYF. The CDR3 DNA follows: TGTGCCAGCAGTGGAAGTCGGCAGGGGGCTGGAAACACCATATATTTT.

The CDR3 sequence: CSVQTALGEKLFF. In nucleotides, the CDR3 is TGCAGCGTTCAGACAGCTCTAGGTGAAAAACTGTTTTTT. The chain has TRBV29-1 and TRBJ1-4; D is perhaps TRBD1 (5 bases). CDR3 length equals 13 residues. Trimming cost V 5 bases and J 7 bases, with 14 bases left between them. Germline V gene lookup returns CDR1 SQVTM and CDR2 ANQGSEA.

The chain is built from TRBV6-1 and TRBJ2-3; TRBD1 matches 10 bases. V was clipped by 2 bases and J by 4 bases; unmatched bases: 6. This CDR3 is 16 amino acids long. CDR1 is MNHNS and CDR2 is SASEGT in the germline V gene. The CDR3 DNA reads TGTGCCAGCAGTGAAATCGTGACAGGGGGCCCAGATACGCAGTATTTT. It specifies CASSEIVTGGPDTQYF.

A remark on this clone: One end of the junction is discordant with germline, which a read error may explain. V and J are TRBV2 and TRBJ2-4, with 7 bases aligning to TRBD1. This CDR3 is built from 11 residues. CDR1 and CDR2 from the germline V gene are SNHLY and FYNNEI. The CDR3 region is CATGQENIRYF. In DNA form, the CDR3 reads TGTGCCACCGGACAGGAAAACATTCGGTACTTC. The full variable domain, its missing parts supplied by reference TRBV2 and TRBJ2-4, is EPEVTQTPSHQVTQMGQEVILRCVPISNHLYFYWYRQILGQKVEFLVSFYNNEISEKSEIFDDQFSVERPDGSNFTLKIRSTKLEDSAMYFCATGQENIRYFGAGTRLSVL.

The rearrangement links TRBV7-9 to TRBJ1-2; a weak D match, TRBD1 (5 bases). The CDR3 length is 12 residues. Trimming cost V 2 bases and J 6 bases, with 7 bases left between them. From germline, CDR1 is SEHNR and CDR2 FQNEAQ (reference sequence). The CDR3: CASSLSGNGYTF. DNA of the CDR3: TGTGCCAGCAGCTTATCAGGGAATGGCTACACCTTC.

The chain joins TRBV6-6 to TRBJ2-7, with a possible D match to TRBD1 (6 bases). The CDR3 loop spans 14 amino acids. CDR1 is MNHNY and CDR2 is SVGAGI in the germline V gene (reference sequence). V was cut by 4 bases and J by 2 bases, with 12 bases left in between. The CDR3, as DNA: TGTGCCAGCAGTTTAGACAGGTCAGCCTACGAGCAGTACTTC. This gives the protein CASSLDRSAYEQYF.

This rearrangement joins TRBV29-1 to TRBJ2-3; 11 bases line up with TRBD2. Germline values: CDR1 SQVTM, CDR2 ANQGSEA. The V gene end was trimmed by 0 bases and the J gene end by 6 bases; junction bases not matched to a gene: 5. The CDR3 length is 15 residues. This CDR3 is CSVEDPSGRTDTQYF. The CDR3 region has the DNA TGCAGCGTTGAAGACCCTAGCGGGAGGACGGATACGCAGTATTTT.

The chain recombines TRBV19 with TRBJ2-3; the match to TRBD1 covers 10 bases. The germline CDR1 and CDR2 sequences are LNHDA and SQIVND (reference sequence). The CDR3 loop spans 13 amino acids. Trimming at V came to 6 bases and at J to 4 bases, leaving 1 base not matched to a gene. The CDR3 reads CASRGQGPDTQYF. The CDR3, as DNA: TGTGCCAGTAGGGGACAGGGGCCAGATACGCAGTATTTT.

The V gene is TRBV5-1, the J gene TRBJ2-5; TRBD2 matches at 8 bases. This CDR3 spans 15 amino acids. Germline trimming cut 2 bases from V and 5 bases from J; bases unmatched to any gene: 8. Germline-derived CDR1 and CDR2 are SGHRS and YFSETQ. CDR3 sequence reads: CASSFQRESGETQYF. In DNA form, the CDR3 reads TGCGCCAGCAGCTTTCAGCGGGAGTCCGGGGAGACCCAGTACTTC.

A word on this clone: Within the sample, other DNA sequences also encode this same CDR3. This chain connects TRBV9 to TRBJ2-1, with D possibly matching TRBD1 (5 bases). V was cut by 0 bases and J by 4 bases, with 11 bases left in between. CDR3 length: 15 residues. The V gene's germline CDR1 is SGDLS and CDR2 YYNGEE. CDR3 nucleotides: TGTGCCAGCAGCGTAGAGCAGGGCCCTTACAATGAGCAGTTCTTC. Its protein is CASSVEQGPYNEQFF. Filled out from reference TRBV9 and TRBJ2-1, the complete variable domain reads DSGVTQTPKHLITATGQRVTLRCSPRSGDLSVYWYQQSLDQGLQFLIQYYNGEERAKGNILERFSAQQFPDLHSELNLSSLELGDSALYFCASSVEQGPYNEQFFGPGTRLTVL.

There are a few counts of this clone. The genes are TRBV21-1 and TRBJ1-5; the D call TRBD1 from the table was never checked on the DNA. TRBV21-1 constitutes a pseudogene. The CDR3 covers 18 residues. The CDR3 sequence is CASSGQRDGGDSNQPQHF. As DNA, the CDR3 is TGTGCCAGCAGCGGGCAAAGAGATGGGGGCGATAGCAATCAGCCCCAGCATTTT.

The chain uses TRBV5-8 and TRBJ1-1; D is unresolved. CDR3 length: 15 amino acids. V dropped 2 bases and J dropped 0 bases, with 11 bases sitting between them. Germline assignment: CDR1 SGHTS and CDR2 YDEGEE. The CDR3 loop reads CASSFLRAMNTEAFF. CDR3 in DNA: TGTGCCAGCAGCTTTCTTCGAGCGATGAACACTGAAGCTTTCTTT.

This clone was seen a handful of times. The chain couples TRBV6-5 to TRBJ1-1; no clear D gene. The CDR3 loop spans 13 amino acids. V lost 4 bases to trimming and J lost 8 bases, with 14 bases between them. Germline V CDR1 and CDR2: MNHEY, SVGAGI. This CDR3 is CASSSRQVSEAFF. CDR3 DNA: TGTGCCAGCAGTTCCCGGCAGGTCTCCGAAGCTTTCTTT.

J is TRBJ2-7 and V is TRBV7-9, with TRBD2 matching 7 bases. CDR3 length: 14 residues. Germline assignment: CDR1 SEHNR and CDR2 FQNEAQ (reference sequence). Unmatched junction bases numbered 7, after V lost 5 bases and J lost 3 bases. The DNA of the CDR3 is TGTGCCAGCAGCCCTAGCGGATCGTACTACGAGCAGTACTTC. This sequence encodes CASSPSGSYYEQYF.

This chain uses TRBV19 with TRBJ1-1; D call uncertain. Germline CDR1 LNHDA, CDR2 SQIVND (reference sequence). The CDR3 extends over 13 amino acids. Trimming took off 1 base at V and 11 bases at J, with 14 bases between the two ends. DNA for the CDR3: TGTGCCAGTAGTATAGGCCGAGAGCGTACGGCTTTCTTT. As protein: CASSIGRERTAFF.

This clone appeared once. The chain employs TRBV5-1 and TRBJ2-7, with TRBD1 identical over 7 bases. CDR3 length: 13 amino acids. Looked up from germline, CDR1 is SGHRS and CDR2 is YFSETQ. Trimming took 6 bases from V and 6 from J; bases not matched to a gene: 9. CDR3 bases: TGCGCCAGCAAGGAGACAGGGAGTGGCGAGCAGTACTTC. Encoded protein: CASKETGSGEQYF. Together with reference TRBV5-1 and TRBJ2-7, the CDR3 gives the full variable domain: KAGVTQTPRYLIKTRGQQVTLSCSPISGHRSVSWYQQTPGQGLQFLFEYFSETQRNKGNFPGRFSGRQFSNSRSEMNVSTLELGDSALYLCASKETGSGEQYFGPGTRLTVT.

This chain links TRBV6-6 with TRBJ1-2, with 9 nucleotides matching TRBD1. J gave up 5 bases and V 2 bases, and 6 bases lay outside the gene matches. This CDR3 has 15 amino acids. From germline, CDR1 is MNHNY and CDR2 SVGAGI (reference sequence). The CDR3, as DNA: TGTGCCAGCAGTTACCCGGGACAGGGTAATTATGGCTACACCTTC. Its translation is CASSYPGQGNYGYTF.

This clone showed up just a few times. This sequence joins TRBV6-5 and TRBJ1-2, with TRBD1 matching over 11 bases. CDR3 size: 16 residues. V shed 2 bases and J 4 bases; nucleotides not matched to a gene: 6. Germline values: CDR1 MNHEY, CDR2 SVGAGI. DNA of the CDR3: TGTGCCAGCAGTTACCTTAGGACAGGGGGCAGCTATGGCTACACCTTC. Residues: CASSYLRTGGSYGYTF.

The chain couples TRBV7-9 to TRBJ2-7; TRBD2 aligns across 10 bases. The CDR3 length is 15 residues. V lost 3 bases and J lost 3; bases outside the gene matches: 5. Germline-derived CDR1 and CDR2 are SEHNR and FQNEAQ (reference sequence). CDR3 in DNA: TGTGCCAGCAGCTTTGCACTAGCGGGAAACTACGAGCAGTACTTC. This sequence encodes CASSFALAGNYEQYF.

This clone has only one observation. The chain uses TRBV5-4 and TRBJ1-2; 7 bases are shared with TRBD1. V shed 4 bases, J shed 12 bases, and the junction held 9 bases outside the gene matches. CDR1 and CDR2 (germline): SGHNT, YYREEE (reference sequence). This CDR3 region has 12 residues. The CDR3: CASSPDRVRHTF. CDR3 nucleotides: TGTGCCAGCAGCCCAGACAGGGTCAGACACACCTTC.

This CDR3 is CASSPRWGGNEQFF. In nucleotides, the CDR3 is TGTGCCAGCAGCCCCAGATGGGGGGGCAATGAGCAGTTCTTC. The genes are TRBV11-1 and TRBJ2-1; 7 positions agree with TRBD2. The J segment lost 6 bases and the V segment lost 5 bases, leaving 7 bases of the junction unmatched. Germline V gene data show CDR1 as SGHAT and CDR2 as FQDESV (reference sequence). This CDR3 is 14 amino acids long.

The table lists this clone with a few counts. This chain links TRBV6-5 with TRBJ1-1; perhaps TRBD1 as D (5 bases). This CDR3 spans 15 amino acids. The V end lost 2 bases, the J end lost 0 bases, and 10 bases lay between the germline ends. CDR1 MNHEY and CDR2 SVGAGI come from the germline V gene. The CDR3 sequence is CASSYGGVMNTEAFF. The CDR3 DNA reads as TGTGCCAGCAGTTACGGGGGGGTAATGAACACTGAAGCTTTCTTT.